The rows below give T cell receptor beta chains drawn from one sample of a study of OX40 agonist ivuxolimab in advanced cancers. Sequenced by immunoSEQ multiplex PCR; TCRdb stores in-frame clones only, minus some. The sample carries tens of thousands of clones, 85% to 90% recorded once. The sequencing here drew on CD4+ or CD8+ T cells sorted from blood, taken in a trial of the OX40 agonist ivuxolimab. The source of these receptors is an adult with an advanced solid tumor such as melanoma, head and neck, liver or kidney cancer. Each CDR3 is given with its conserved first and last residue. The D gene is left open where the match is weak. Clone size appears in some rows only: once, few, many, or a class for an expanded clone.

j_gene: TRBJ1-1
d_gene: NA
v_gene: TRBV13
abundance: NA
CDR3aa: CASNWGSMNTEAFF
CDR3nt: TGTGCCAGCAACTGGGGATCCATGAACACTGAAGCTTTCTTT

j_gene: TRBJ2-5
d_gene: NA
v_gene: TRBV2
abundance: NA
CDR3aa: CASSEKIGAPQYF
CDR3nt: TGTGCCAGCAGTGAAAAGATAGGAGCGCCCCAGTACTTC

j_gene: TRBJ2-1
d_gene: NA
v_gene: TRBV5-5
abundance: NA
CDR3aa: CASSRGLNEQFF
CDR3nt: TGTGCCAGCAGCCGAGGGTTAAATGAGCAGTTCTTC

j_gene: TRBJ2-7
d_gene: NA
v_gene: TRBV5-1
abundance: NA
CDR3aa: CASSLEGESYEQYF
CDR3nt: TGCGCCAGCAGCTTGGAGGGGGAGTCCTACGAGCAGTACTTC

j_gene: TRBJ2-1
d_gene: TRBD2
v_gene: TRBV7-6
abundance: few
CDR3aa: CASSQVAGGPNEQFF
CDR3nt: TGTGCCAGCAGCCAGGTAGCGGGAGGCCCCAATGAGCAGTTCTTC

j_gene: TRBJ1-4
d_gene: TRBD1
v_gene: TRBV29-1
abundance: NA
CDR3aa: CSVGQGPNEKLFF
CDR3nt: TGCAGCGTCGGACAGGGACCTAATGAAAAACTGTTTTTT

j_gene: TRBJ1-2
d_gene: NA
v_gene: TRBV5-1
abundance: NA
CDR3aa: CASSSDRPNYGYTF
CDR3nt: TGCGCCAGCAGCTCAGACAGGCCTAACTATGGCTACACCTTC

j_gene: TRBJ2-7
d_gene: NA
v_gene: TRBV6-1
abundance: NA
CDR3aa: CASSKPPYEQYF
CDR3nt: TGTGCCAGCAGTAAGCCCCCCTACGAGCAGTACTTC

j_gene: TRBJ1-2
d_gene: NA
v_gene: TRBV30
abundance: few
CDR3aa: CAWSTGGGYTF
CDR3nt: TGTGCCTGGAGTACGGGGGGCGGCTACACCTTC

j_gene: TRBJ1-6
d_gene: NA
v_gene: TRBV4-3
abundance: NA
CDR3aa: CASSQYSQGSWNSPLHF
CDR3nt: TGCGCCAGCAGCCAATATTCGCAGGGGTCGTGGAATTCACCCCTCCACTTT

j_gene: TRBJ2-2
d_gene: NA
v_gene: TRBV7-9
abundance: NA
CDR3aa: CASSLDVSTGELFF
CDR3nt: TGTGCCAGCAGCTTAGATGTCAGCACCGGGGAGCTGTTTTTT

j_gene: TRBJ2-1
d_gene: NA
v_gene: TRBV5-6
abundance: NA
CDR3aa: CASSLVTGGSSSSYNEQFF
CDR3nt: TGTGCCAGCAGCTTAGTGACGGGGGGCTCCTCCAGCTCCTACAATGAGCAGTTCTTC

j_gene: TRBJ2-2
d_gene: NA
v_gene: TRBV11-2
abundance: once
CDR3aa: CASSHPAGGLNTGELFF
CDR3nt: TGTGCCAGCAGCCACCCGGCGGGCGGCTTGAACACCGGGGAGCTGTTTTTT

j_gene: TRBJ1-5
d_gene: NA
v_gene: TRBV11-2
abundance: NA
CDR3aa: CASSSGLSNQPQHF
CDR3nt: TGTGCCAGCAGCTCCGGCCTTAGCAATCAGCCCCAGCATTTT

j_gene: TRBJ2-7
d_gene: NA
v_gene: TRBV19
abundance: NA
CDR3aa: CASSGQNTGYEQYF
CDR3nt: TGTGCCAGTAGTGGGCAGAACACGGGCTACGAGCAGTACTTC

j_gene: TRBJ2-7
d_gene: NA
v_gene: TRBV30
abundance: NA
CDR3aa: CAWSVALKNQRANEQYF
CDR3nt: TGTGCCTGGAGTGTAGCGCTGAAAAACCAACGGGCGAACGAGCAGTACTTC

j_gene: TRBJ2-3
d_gene: TRBD2
v_gene: TRBV25-1
abundance: NA
CDR3aa: CASGGSGRAESPDTQYF
CDR3nt: TGTGCCAGCGGCGGTAGCGGGAGGGCCGAGAGCCCAGATACGCAGTATTTT

j_gene: TRBJ2-1
d_gene: NA
v_gene: TRBV19
abundance: NA
CDR3aa: CASSTQGARNEQFF
CDR3nt: TGTGCCAGTAGTACACAAGGGGCCCGGAATGAGCAGTTCTTC

j_gene: TRBJ2-7
d_gene: NA
v_gene: TRBV28
abundance: NA
CDR3aa: CASSFPAGYSYEQYF
CDR3nt: TGTGCCAGCAGTTTCCCGGCGGGGTACTCCTACGAGCAGTACTTC

j_gene: TRBJ1-6
d_gene: NA
v_gene: TRBV30
abundance: NA
CDR3aa: CAWSQRGNDSPLHF
CDR3nt: TGTGCCTGGAGTCAGAGGGGTAATGATTCACCCCTCCACTTT

j_gene: TRBJ1-1
d_gene: NA
v_gene: TRBV5-1
abundance: NA
CDR3aa: CASSTSPETEAFF
CDR3nt: TGCGCCAGCAGCACTTCCCCGGAGACTGAAGCTTTCTTT

j_gene: TRBJ2-7
d_gene: TRBD1
v_gene: TRBV10-3
abundance: NA
CDR3aa: CATQGQKYEQYF
CDR3nt: TGTGCCACACAGGGGCAGAAATACGAGCAGTACTTC

j_gene: TRBJ2-7
d_gene: TRBD1
v_gene: TRBV25-1
abundance: NA
CDR3aa: CASRDRVRDEQYF
CDR3nt: TGTGCCAGCCGAGACAGGGTTCGCGACGAGCAGTACTTC

j_gene: TRBJ2-7
d_gene: NA
v_gene: TRBV6-1
abundance: NA
CDR3aa: CASSERVGQDPYEQYF
CDR3nt: TGTGCCAGCAGTGAAAGGGTTGGCCAGGATCCCTACGAGCAGTACTTC

j_gene: TRBJ2-7
d_gene: NA
v_gene: TRBV30
abundance: NA
CDR3aa: CAWSRGGEIHEQYF
CDR3nt: TGTGCCTGGAGTAGAGGAGGGGAGATTCACGAGCAGTACTTC

j_gene: TRBJ2-1
d_gene: TRBD2
v_gene: TRBV9
abundance: NA
CDR3aa: CASSAGLAGHEQFF
CDR3nt: TGTGCCAGCAGCGCAGGGCTAGCGGGCCACGAGCAGTTCTTC

j_gene: TRBJ1-1
d_gene: NA
v_gene: TRBV18
abundance: NA
CDR3aa: CASSPPSDRNTEAFF
CDR3nt: TGTGCCAGCTCACCACCGTCAGATAGGAACACTGAAGCTTTCTTT

j_gene: TRBJ1-3
d_gene: TRBD1
v_gene: TRBV10-3
abundance: NA
CDR3aa: CAISEGTGDSGNTIYF
CDR3nt: TGTGCCATCAGTGAGGGGACAGGGGACAGTGGAAACACCATATATTTT

j_gene: TRBJ1-6
d_gene: TRBD1
v_gene: TRBV2
abundance: NA
CDR3aa: CASKYTGGRHSPLHF
CDR3nt: TGTGCCAGCAAATATACAGGGGGCCGCCATTCACCCCTCCACTTT

j_gene: TRBJ1-1
d_gene: NA
v_gene: TRBV27
abundance: NA
CDR3aa: CASSLWGVNTEAFF
CDR3nt: TGTGCCAGCAGTTTGTGGGGGGTGAACACTGAAGCTTTCTTT

j_gene: TRBJ1-5
d_gene: TRBD1
v_gene: TRBV12-5
abundance: NA
CDR3aa: CASGWDRVNQPQHF
CDR3nt: TGTGCTAGTGGGTGGGACAGGGTTAATCAGCCCCAGCATTTT

j_gene: TRBJ2-2
d_gene: NA
v_gene: TRBV10-1
abundance: NA
CDR3aa: CASRELPDGELFF
CDR3nt: TGCGCCAGCAGGGAGCTGCCGGACGGGGAGCTGTTTTTT

j_gene: TRBJ2-2
d_gene: NA
v_gene: TRBV7-7
abundance: once
CDR3aa: CASSLGAGFGELFF
CDR3nt: TGTGCCAGCAGCTTAGGGGCCGGGTTCGGGGAGCTGTTTTTT

j_gene: TRBJ2-5
d_gene: TRBD2
v_gene: TRBV2
abundance: NA
CDR3aa: CASKRGVQETQYF
CDR3nt: TGTGCCAGCAAGCGGGGGGTACAAGAGACCCAGTACTTC

j_gene: TRBJ2-2
d_gene: TRBD1
v_gene: TRBV5-4
abundance: NA
CDR3aa: CASSDRGLTGELFF
CDR3nt: TGTGCCAGCAGTGACAGGGGGCTCACCGGGGAGCTGTTTTTT

j_gene: TRBJ2-1
d_gene: TRBD2
v_gene: TRBV6-6
abundance: NA
CDR3aa: CASSRLAGPNEQFF
CDR3nt: TGTGCCAGCAGTAGGCTAGCGGGACCCAATGAGCAGTTCTTC

j_gene: TRBJ1-5
d_gene: NA
v_gene: TRBV15
abundance: NA
CDR3aa: CATSRGGFRRQPQHF
CDR3nt: TGTGCCACCAGCAGAGGAGGGTTCAGGCGCCAGCCCCAGCATTTT

j_gene: TRBJ1-1
d_gene: NA
v_gene: TRBV7-2
abundance: NA
CDR3aa: CASSLQYGGRDAFF
CDR3nt: TGTGCCAGCAGCTTACAATATGGTGGCAGGGACGCTTTCTTT

j_gene: TRBJ2-1
d_gene: TRBD2
v_gene: TRBV18
abundance: NA
CDR3aa: CASSPLAGGNEQFF
CDR3nt: TGTGCCAGCTCACCACTCGCGGGGGGGAATGAGCAGTTCTTC

j_gene: TRBJ1-2
d_gene: TRBD1
v_gene: TRBV4-2
abundance: once
CDR3aa: CASSQDYATGSYGYTF
CDR3nt: TGTGCCAGCAGCCAAGATTATGCGACAGGGAGCTATGGCTACACCTTC

j_gene: TRBJ1-6
d_gene: NA
v_gene: TRBV9
abundance: NA
CDR3aa: CASSVDRTNSPLHF
CDR3nt: TGTGCCAGCAGCGTCGACAGAACTAATTCACCCCTCCACTTT

j_gene: TRBJ1-2
d_gene: TRBD1
v_gene: TRBV10-3
abundance: NA
CDR3aa: CAISEDGQGYGYTF
CDR3nt: TGTGCCATCAGTGAGGATGGACAGGGCTATGGCTACACCTTC

j_gene: TRBJ2-2
d_gene: TRBD1
v_gene: TRBV19
abundance: NA
CDR3aa: CASTNTGGTGELFF
CDR3nt: TGTGCCAGTACAAATACAGGGGGCACCGGGGAGCTGTTTTTT

j_gene: TRBJ1-2
d_gene: TRBD1
v_gene: TRBV9
abundance: NA
CDR3aa: CASSVGETGRTLYGYTF
CDR3nt: TGTGCCAGCAGCGTAGGTGAGACAGGGAGGACTCTCTATGGCTACACCTTC

j_gene: TRBJ1-2
d_gene: TRBD1
v_gene: TRBV28
abundance: NA
CDR3aa: CASRKIPGTGGYGYTF
CDR3nt: TGTGCCAGCAGGAAAATTCCCGGGACAGGTGGCTATGGCTACACCTTC

j_gene: TRBJ2-2
d_gene: NA
v_gene: TRBV5-1
abundance: NA
CDR3aa: CASSLVVATNTGELFF
CDR3nt: TGCGCCAGCAGCTTGGTTGTAGCCACGAACACCGGGGAGCTGTTTTTT

j_gene: TRBJ2-5
d_gene: TRBD1
v_gene: TRBV15
abundance: NA
CDR3aa: CATSRDRGQETQYF
CDR3nt: TGTGCCACCAGTAGGGACAGGGGGCAGGAGACCCAGTACTTC

j_gene: TRBJ2-3
d_gene: TRBD2
v_gene: TRBV7-9
abundance: NA
CDR3aa: CASSSPGLSTDTQYF
CDR3nt: TGTGCCAGCAGTTCTCCGGGACTAAGCACAGATACGCAGTATTTT

j_gene: TRBJ2-7
d_gene: NA
v_gene: TRBV27
abundance: NA
CDR3aa: CASSFYGGEQYF
CDR3nt: TGTGCCAGCAGTTTCTATGGGGGCGAGCAGTACTTC

j_gene: TRBJ2-1
d_gene: NA
v_gene: TRBV10-3
abundance: once
CDR3aa: CAISDFVNEQFF
CDR3nt: TGTGCCATCAGTGATTTTGTCAATGAGCAGTTCTTC

j_gene: TRBJ1-2
d_gene: NA
v_gene: TRBV6-1
abundance: NA
CDR3aa: CASSEAEGWDYGYTF
CDR3nt: TGTGCCAGCAGTGAAGCAGAGGGGTGGGACTATGGCTACACCTTC

j_gene: TRBJ2-2
d_gene: NA
v_gene: TRBV19
abundance: NA
CDR3aa: CASSIASRELFF
CDR3nt: TGTGCCAGTAGTATAGCCAGCAGGGAGCTGTTTTTT

j_gene: TRBJ1-1
d_gene: NA
v_gene: TRBV30
abundance: few
CDR3aa: CAWSVYRKNTEAFF
CDR3nt: TGTGCCTGGAGTGTTTACAGGAAGAACACTGAAGCTTTCTTT

j_gene: TRBJ1-2
d_gene: NA
v_gene: TRBV7-2
abundance: NA
CDR3aa: CASSLDQNYGYTF
CDR3nt: TGTGCCAGCAGCTTAGACCAAAACTATGGCTACACCTTC

j_gene: TRBJ2-7
d_gene: NA
v_gene: TRBV4-1
abundance: NA
CDR3aa: CASSQVGTAAGEQYF
CDR3nt: TGCGCCAGCAGCCAAGTAGGGACGGCCGCCGGGGAGCAGTACTTC

j_gene: TRBJ1-5
d_gene: NA
v_gene: TRBV27
abundance: few
CDR3aa: CASSRGAVGNQPQHF
CDR3nt: TGTGCCAGCAGCCGAGGGGCTGTGGGCAATCAGCCCCAGCATTTT

j_gene: TRBJ1-1
d_gene: NA
v_gene: TRBV19
abundance: NA
CDR3aa: CASTLNYTEAFF
CDR3nt: TGTGCCAGTACCCTCAATTACACTGAAGCTTTCTTT

j_gene: TRBJ2-5
d_gene: TRBD2
v_gene: TRBV18
abundance: NA
CDR3aa: CASSPVERGGRETQYF
CDR3nt: TGTGCCAGCTCACCAGTAGAGCGGGGGGGACGAGAGACCCAGTACTTC

j_gene: TRBJ1-3
d_gene: NA
v_gene: TRBV5-1
abundance: NA
CDR3aa: CASSPANGNTIYF
CDR3nt: TGCGCCAGCAGCCCAGCGAACGGAAACACCATATATTTT

j_gene: TRBJ2-3
d_gene: TRBD2
v_gene: TRBV9
abundance: NA
CDR3aa: CASSVGSGRARDTQYF
CDR3nt: TGTGCCAGCAGCGTAGGGAGCGGGAGGGCCCGTGATACGCAGTATTTT